This TCR beta chain was sequenced for a study of Graves' ophthalmopathy and Graves' hyperthyroidism. Researchers took RNA transcripts and amplified TCR beta CDR3 regions from them. Scientists carried out first-round RT-PCR using HTBI primers and then a second-round multiplex PCR. TCRdb processed the multiplex PCR reads anew with MiXCR; each CDR3 protein has one entry. The sample lists some 1.1 million distinct CDR3 sequences, 35% to 45% occurring once. This receptor was taken from an adult man with Graves' hyperthyroidism. Material: peripheral blood or thyroid tissue (not recorded which).

This CDR3 reads CATNPQYF. The CDR3 coding sequence is TGTGCCACCAACCCGCAGTACTTC. The chain employs TRBV10-3 and TRBJ2-7; D remains ambiguous. V gave up 10 bases and J gave up 9 bases, with 7 bases separating them. The CDR3 is 8 amino acids. Germline lookup yields CDR1 ENHRY and CDR2 SYGVKD.